Listed below are T cell receptor beta chains from one sample, sequenced in a study of T cell changes during pregnancy in multiple sclerosis. Generated by immunoSEQ multiplex PCR, the TCRdb table keeps only in-frame clones and is missing some. Of under 100,000 clones listed, roughly 96% are singletons. Here the sequenced sample was peripheral blood, taken in the second trimester of pregnancy. The receptors derive from a female donor with multiple sclerosis, enrolled in a pregnancy study. Both conserved end residues are part of each CDR3. D genes are given only for firm matches. Rows give clone size only sometimes, using once, few, many, or a class for an expanded clone.

length,V,J,D,size,DNA,CDR3
15,TRBV19,TRBJ2-2,.,.,TGTGCCACCACGGGTCGGACAGGAGGGACCGGGGAGCTGTTTTTT,CATTGRTGGTGELFF
15,TRBV19,TRBJ2-1,TRBD2,.,TGTGCCAGTAGTGATACTAGCGGGGGACTCGATGAGCAGTTCTTC,CASSDTSGGLDEQFF
15,TRBV5-4,TRBJ2-5,TRBD2,few,TGTGCCAGCTCCAAGGAGCGGGGGTACCAAGAGACCCAGTACTTC,CASSKERGYQETQYF
16,TRBV2,TRBJ1-4,.,.,TGTGCCAGCAGTGAAGCAGAGGGACTCCTTAATGAAAAACTGTTTTTT,CASSEAEGLLNEKLFF
17,TRBV30,TRBJ2-7,TRBD2,.,TGTGCCTGGAGTTCCCAGAGGACTAGCGGTGAAGTGCGCGAGCAGTACTTC,CAWSSQRTSGEVREQYF
14,TRBV7-9,TRBJ2-5,.,.,TGTGCCAGCAGCTTATCCGGGGGAATGGAGACCCAGTACTTC,CASSLSGGMETQYF
15,TRBV4-3,TRBJ1-3,.,.,TGCGCCAGCAGCCAAGATAACAGGGCTGGAAACACCATATATTTT,CASSQDNRAGNTIYF
15,TRBV9,TRBJ2-3,TRBD2,.,TGTGCCAGCAGCGTAGGCGGGAGAAGCACAGATACGCAGTATTTT,CASSVGGRSTDTQYF
12,TRBV6-5,TRBJ2-7,TRBD1,.,TGTGCCGGCGGACAGGGTGGGGCCGAGCAGTACTTC,CAGGQGGAEQYF
15,TRBV2,TRBJ1-4,TRBD1,.,TGTGCCAGCAGCCGGGACAGGGCACCAAATGAAAAACTGTTTTTT,CASSRDRAPNEKLFF
16,TRBV9,TRBJ2-3,TRBD2,.,TGTGCCAGCAGCGACCGACTAGCGGGAGTTCCAGATACGCAGTATTTT,CASSDRLAGVPDTQYF
15,TRBV7-9,TRBJ2-3,.,.,TGTGCCAGCAGCGGCCTGGAGCATTCCACAGATACGCAGTATTTT,CASSGLEHSTDTQYF
17,TRBV5-4,TRBJ2-2,TRBD2,.,TGTGCCAGCAGCTTGACTAGCGGGGATTCGAACACCGGGGAGCTGTTTTTT,CASSLTSGDSNTGELFF
16,TRBV7-8,TRBJ1-3,.,.,TGTGCCAGCAGCTTACGTGAGAGGGCGACTGGAAACACCATATATTTT,CASSLRERATGNTIYF
13,TRBV18,TRBJ1-3,.,.,TGTGCCAGCTCACCACCACAGACCCACACCATATATTTT,CASSPPQTHTIYF
15,TRBV7-6,TRBJ2-1,TRBD1,.,TGTGCCAGCAGCTCACGACAGGGAATCTACAATGAGCAGTTCTTC,CASSSRQGIYNEQFF
17,TRBV9,TRBJ2-2,TRBD1,.,TGTGCCAGCAGCTCCCGGGACAGCCCACTTGGTACCGGGGAGCTGTTTTTT,CASSSRDSPLGTGELFF
15,TRBV7-9,TRBJ1-2,TRBD1,.,TGTGCCAGCACCCTAACGACAGGGGCGAACTATGGCTACACCTTC,CASTLTTGANYGYTF
14,TRBV27,TRBJ1-4,.,.,TGTGCCAGCAGTATACGGACGGGGAATGAAAAACTGTTTTTT,CASSIRTGNEKLFF
17,TRBV5-1,TRBJ2-7,TRBD2,.,TGCGCCAGCAGCCCGGCCTTGGGTGCGGGAGGGGATTACGAGCAGTACTTC,CASSPALGAGGDYEQYF
12,TRBV18,TRBJ2-5,.,.,TGTGCCAGCTCACCTCTCCAAGAGACCCAGTACTTC,CASSPLQETQYF
17,TRBV9,TRBJ2-3,TRBD2,.,TGTGCCAGCAGCCTCCCTTTAGCGGGAGGTTCCACAGATACGCAGTATTTT,CASSLPLAGGSTDTQYF
16,TRBV18,TRBJ2-3,.,.,TGTGCCAGCTCAACCACCCTAGCAAAAGGGGGAGATACGCAGTATTTT,CASSTTLAKGGDTQYF
14,TRBV6-1,TRBJ2-3,.,.,TGTGCCAGCAGGGGTATTGGGCTTGGGGATACGCAGTATTTT,CASRGIGLGDTQYF
15,TRBV28,TRBJ1-5,TRBD1,.,TGTGCCAGCAGGGATTATGACAGGGGGCATCAGCCCCAGCATTTT,CASRDYDRGHQPQHF
14,TRBV4-1,TRBJ2-1,.,.,TGCGCCAGCAGCCAAGTAACTAGTTACAATGAGCAGTTCTTC,CASSQVTSYNEQFF
11,TRBV30,TRBJ1-1,TRBD1,.,TGTGCCTTGGACAGGGCGCGTGAAGCTTTCTTT,CALDRAREAFF
15,TRBV6-5,TRBJ1-4,TRBD1,.,TGTGCCAGCAGTTATGACAGGGTGGAGAATGAAAAACTGTTTTTT,CASSYDRVENEKLFF
18,TRBV4-1,TRBJ2-1,TRBD2,.,TGCGCCAGCAGCCGGACTAGCGGGGAATACAGCTCCTACAATGAGCAGTTCTTC,CASSRTSGEYSSYNEQFF
18,TRBV5-1,TRBJ2-5,TRBD2,.,TGCGCCAGCAGCTTATCCAGCGGGAGGGACTTCTTCAGGGAGACCCAGTACTTC,CASSLSSGRDFFRETQYF
15,TRBV5-4,TRBJ2-1,TRBD2,.,TGTGCCAGCAGCACTACGGGACTAGGCTACAATGAGCAGTTCTTC,CASSTTGLGYNEQFF
18,TRBV28,TRBJ1-4,TRBD1,.,TGTGCCAGCAGTTGGGGACCGGGACAGGATGCAACTAATGAAAAACTGTTTTTT,CASSWGPGQDATNEKLFF
14,TRBV5-1,TRBJ2-1,.,.,TGCGCCAGCCGTGGTCGAGGGAGTTACAATGAGCAGTTCTTC,CASRGRGSYNEQFF
12,TRBV18,TRBJ2-5,.,.,TGTGCCAGCTCACCCTCCCCCGAGACCCAGTACTTC,CASSPSPETQYF
14,TRBV13,TRBJ2-1,.,.,TGTGCCAGCAGCTTGAGGACTGCGAGCAATGAGCAGTTCTTC,CASSLRTASNEQFF
15,TRBV5-4,TRBJ2-5,TRBD2,.,TGTGCCAGCAGCTTGAACCAGCGGGAAAGAGAGACCCAGTACTTC,CASSLNQRERETQYF
15,TRBV15,TRBJ1-1,TRBD1,.,TGTGCCACCAGCAGAGTGACAGGGGGGAACACTGAAGCTTTCTTT,CATSRVTGGNTEAFF
16,TRBV19,TRBJ1-5,.,.,TGTGCCAGTAGTTTCCGGGGAGAATTAAGCAATCAGCCCCAGCATTTT,CASSFRGELSNQPQHF
15,TRBV7-9,TRBJ2-3,.,.,TGTGCCAGCAGCTTGGCGGAAGCTAGCACAGATACGCAGTATTTT,CASSLAEASTDTQYF
13,TRBV6-1,TRBJ2-7,.,.,TGTGCCAGCCTAGCTAACCCCTCCTACGAGCAGTACTTC,CASLANPSYEQYF
14,TRBV19,TRBJ1-4,.,.,TGTGCCAGGGGTTCAGGGGCCACTAATGAAAAACTGTTTTTT,CARGSGATNEKLFF
17,TRBV9,TRBJ2-3,.,.,TGTGCCAGCAGCGTAGTCCCGACTATTGCGAGCACAGATACGCAGTATTTT,CASSVVPTIASTDTQYF
15,TRBV27,TRBJ1-2,TRBD1,.,TGTGCCAGCAGTTTAAAGGGACAGGGGATATATGGCTACACCTTC,CASSLKGQGIYGYTF
14,TRBV19,TRBJ1-5,TRBD1,.,TGTGCCAGTAGCATCAGGGGGCTCAGCCAGCCCCAGCATTTT,CASSIRGLSQPQHF
14,TRBV5-1,TRBJ2-1,.,.,TGCGCCAGCAGCTTGGTGAATTCGGACAATGAGCAGTTCTTC,CASSLVNSDNEQFF
12,TRBV4-1,TRBJ1-2,.,.,TGCGCCAGCAGCGGGGCCAACTATGGCTACACCTTC,CASSGANYGYTF
16,TRBV5-1,TRBJ2-2,TRBD2,once,TGCGCCAGCAGCTTGGAACTAGCGGGAGTGGCCGGGGAGCTGTTTTTT,CASSLELAGVAGELFF
12,TRBV6-5,TRBJ1-1,.,.,TGTGCCAGCGGCAGGCAGAACACTGAAGCTTTCTTT,CASGRQNTEAFF
15,TRBV4-2,TRBJ2-7,.,.,TGTGCCAGCAGCCAAAGGACTTCCGAATCCTACGAGCAGTACTTC,CASSQRTSESYEQYF
15,TRBV6-6,TRBJ2-1,.,.,TGTGCCACCAGACCCACCGAGCCGGGTATATATGAGCAGTTCTTC,CATRPTEPGIYEQFF
15,TRBV6-5,TRBJ1-5,TRBD1,.,TGTGCCAGCAGCCCTTACGGACAGGGGGCCCAGCCCCAGCATTTT,CASSPYGQGAQPQHF
16,TRBV2,TRBJ2-3,TRBD2,.,TGTGCCAGCAAGAGGACTAGCGGGTCCATCACAGATACGCAGTATTTT,CASKRTSGSITDTQYF
12,TRBV5-8,TRBJ1-1,.,.,TGTGCCAGCAGCTTCCAGGGCACTGAAGCTTTCTTT,CASSFQGTEAFF
17,TRBV10-2,TRBJ1-1,.,.,TGCGCCAGCAGTGATTTGGGAGGGTCCTTTATGAACACTGAAGCTTTCTTT,CASSDLGGSFMNTEAFF
13,TRBV10-3,TRBJ1-2,TRBD1,.,TGTGCCACAACTCAGGGGGCTGACTATGGCTACACCTTC,CATTQGADYGYTF
13,TRBV6-5,TRBJ2-3,.,.,TGTGCCAGCAGTTACTCGCGGGCCGATACGCAGTATTTT,CASSYSRADTQYF
14,TRBV18,TRBJ1-5,.,.,TGTGCCAGCTCACCACCATGGCAGGGCGAGCCCCAGCATTTT,CASSPPWQGEPQHF
15,TRBV5-1,TRBJ1-5,.,.,TGCGCCAGCAGCTTGGACAGTCGGATCAATCAGCCCCAGCATTTT,CASSLDSRINQPQHF
14,TRBV5-6,TRBJ2-5,.,.,TGTGCCAGCAGCTTTCCAGGGAGGCAAGAGACCCAGTACTTC,CASSFPGRQETQYF
15,TRBV7-3,TRBJ2-3,TRBD1,.,TGTGCCAGCAGCTTGGGGACAGGGGGCCCAGATACGCAGTATTTT,CASSLGTGGPDTQYF